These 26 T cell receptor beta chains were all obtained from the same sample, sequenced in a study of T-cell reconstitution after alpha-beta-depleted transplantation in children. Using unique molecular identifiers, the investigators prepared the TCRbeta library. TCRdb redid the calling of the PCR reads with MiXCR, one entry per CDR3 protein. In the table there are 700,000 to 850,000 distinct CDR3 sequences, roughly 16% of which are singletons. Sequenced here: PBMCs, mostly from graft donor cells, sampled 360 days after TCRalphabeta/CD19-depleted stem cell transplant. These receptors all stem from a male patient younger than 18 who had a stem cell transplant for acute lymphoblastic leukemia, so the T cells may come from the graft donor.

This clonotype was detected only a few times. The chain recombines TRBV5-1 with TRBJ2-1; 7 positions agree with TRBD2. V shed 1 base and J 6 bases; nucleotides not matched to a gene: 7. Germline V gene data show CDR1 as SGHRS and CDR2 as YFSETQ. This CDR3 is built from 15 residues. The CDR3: CASSLFMASGNEQFF. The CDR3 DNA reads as TGCGCCAGCAGCTTGTTTATGGCTAGCGGCAATGAGCAGTTCTTC.

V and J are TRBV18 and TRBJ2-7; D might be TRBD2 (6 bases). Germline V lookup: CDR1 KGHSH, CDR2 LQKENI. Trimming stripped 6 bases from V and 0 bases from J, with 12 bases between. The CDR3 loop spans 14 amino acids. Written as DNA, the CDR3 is TGTGCCAGCTCGGGACTGTCCCCCTCCTACGAGCAGTACTTC. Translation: CASSGLSPSYEQYF.

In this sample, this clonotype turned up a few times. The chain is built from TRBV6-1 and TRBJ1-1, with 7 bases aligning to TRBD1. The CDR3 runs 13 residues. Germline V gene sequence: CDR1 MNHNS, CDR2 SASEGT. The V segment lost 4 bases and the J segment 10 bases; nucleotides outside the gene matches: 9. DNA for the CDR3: TGTGCCAGCAGTGCACAGGGGACCCTTGGAGCTTTCTTT. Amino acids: CASSAQGTLGAFF.

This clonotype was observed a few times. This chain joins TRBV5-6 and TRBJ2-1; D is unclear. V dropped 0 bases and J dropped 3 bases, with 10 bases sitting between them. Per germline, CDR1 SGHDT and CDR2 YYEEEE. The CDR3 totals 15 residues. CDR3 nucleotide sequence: TGTGCCAGCAGCTTGGAAGTTGGATTCTACAATGAGCAGTTCTTC. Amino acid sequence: CASSLEVGFYNEQFF.

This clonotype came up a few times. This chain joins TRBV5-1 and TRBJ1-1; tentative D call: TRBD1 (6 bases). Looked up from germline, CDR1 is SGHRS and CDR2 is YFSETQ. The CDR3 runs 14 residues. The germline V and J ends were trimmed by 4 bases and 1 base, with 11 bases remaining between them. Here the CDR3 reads CASSRKDRNTEAFF. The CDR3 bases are TGCGCCAGCAGCCGGAAGGACAGGAACACTGAAGCTTTCTTT.

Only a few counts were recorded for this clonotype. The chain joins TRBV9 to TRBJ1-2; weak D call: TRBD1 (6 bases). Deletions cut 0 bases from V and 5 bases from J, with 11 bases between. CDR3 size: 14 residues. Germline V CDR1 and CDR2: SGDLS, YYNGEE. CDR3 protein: CASSVALTGYGYTF. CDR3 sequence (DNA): TGTGCCAGCAGCGTAGCCCTCACAGGGTATGGCTACACCTTC.

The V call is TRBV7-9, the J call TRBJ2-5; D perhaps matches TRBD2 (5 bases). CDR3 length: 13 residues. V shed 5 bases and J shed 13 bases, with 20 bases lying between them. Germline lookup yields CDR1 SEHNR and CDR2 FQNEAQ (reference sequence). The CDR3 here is CASSSSGRTQWYF. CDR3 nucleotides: TGTGCCAGCAGCAGCAGCGGACGGACCCAGTGGTACTTC.

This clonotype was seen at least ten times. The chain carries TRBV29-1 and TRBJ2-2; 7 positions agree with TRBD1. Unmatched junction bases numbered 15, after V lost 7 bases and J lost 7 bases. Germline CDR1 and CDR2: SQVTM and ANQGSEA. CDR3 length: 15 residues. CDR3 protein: CSAGAAGGRIGELFF. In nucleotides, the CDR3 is TGCAGCGCCGGGGCGGCAGGGGGAAGGATCGGGGAGCTGTTTTTT.

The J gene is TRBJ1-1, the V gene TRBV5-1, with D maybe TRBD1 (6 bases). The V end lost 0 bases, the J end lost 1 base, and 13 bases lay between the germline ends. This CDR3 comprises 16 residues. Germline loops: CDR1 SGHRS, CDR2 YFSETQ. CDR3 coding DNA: TGCGCCAGCAGCTTGGAACGACAGGTTGGGAACACTGAAGCTTTCTTT. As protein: CASSLERQVGNTEAFF.

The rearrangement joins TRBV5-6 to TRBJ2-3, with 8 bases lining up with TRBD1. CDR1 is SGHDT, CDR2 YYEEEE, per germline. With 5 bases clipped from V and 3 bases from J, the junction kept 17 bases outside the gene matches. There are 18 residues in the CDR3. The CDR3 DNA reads TGTGCCAGCAGGGTCCGGACAGGGCCCCGACCATCGACAGATACGCAGTATTTT. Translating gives CASRVRTGPRPSTDTQYF.

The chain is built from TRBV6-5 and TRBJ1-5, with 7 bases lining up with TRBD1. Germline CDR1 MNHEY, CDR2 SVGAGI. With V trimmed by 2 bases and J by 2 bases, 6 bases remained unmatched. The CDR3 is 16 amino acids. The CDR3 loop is CASSYPTGEGNQPQHF. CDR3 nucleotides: TGTGCCAGCAGTTACCCCACAGGGGAGGGCAATCAGCCCCAGCATTTT.

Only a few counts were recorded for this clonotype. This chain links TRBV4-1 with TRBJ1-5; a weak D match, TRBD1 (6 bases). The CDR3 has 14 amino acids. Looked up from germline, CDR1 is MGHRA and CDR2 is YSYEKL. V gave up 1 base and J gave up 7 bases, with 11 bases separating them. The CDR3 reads CASSQGGGGQPQHF. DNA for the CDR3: TGCGCCAGCAGCCAAGGTGGGGGGGGCCAGCCCCAGCATTTT.

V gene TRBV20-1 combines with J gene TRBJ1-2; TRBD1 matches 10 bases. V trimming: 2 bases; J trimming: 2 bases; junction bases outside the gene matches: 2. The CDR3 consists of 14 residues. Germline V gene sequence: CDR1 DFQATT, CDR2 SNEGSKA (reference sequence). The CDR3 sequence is CSARRTGGNYGYTF. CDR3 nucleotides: TGCAGTGCTAGAAGGACAGGGGGGAACTATGGCTACACCTTC.

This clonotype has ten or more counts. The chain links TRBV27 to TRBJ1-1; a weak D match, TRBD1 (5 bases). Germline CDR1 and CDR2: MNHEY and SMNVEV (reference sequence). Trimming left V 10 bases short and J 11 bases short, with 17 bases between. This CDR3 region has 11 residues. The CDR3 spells CAISGQGTAFF. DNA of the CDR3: TGTGCCATCTCCGGACAAGGGACCGCTTTCTTT.

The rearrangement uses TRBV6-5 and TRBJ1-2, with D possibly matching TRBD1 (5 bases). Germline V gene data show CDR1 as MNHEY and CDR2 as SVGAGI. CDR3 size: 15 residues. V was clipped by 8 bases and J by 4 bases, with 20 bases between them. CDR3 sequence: CASHDPGADGYGYTF. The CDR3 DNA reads TGTGCCAGCCACGACCCCGGGGCGGACGGCTATGGCTACACCTTC.

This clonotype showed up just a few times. The chain's CDR3 is CATSRDGGLGDNEQFF. As DNA, the CDR3 is TGTGCCACCAGCAGAGATGGTGGACTAGGGGACAATGAGCAGTTCTTC. The V call is TRBV15, the J call TRBJ2-1, with TRBD2 identical over 7 bases. The CDR3 is 16 amino acids. CDR1 and CDR2 (germline): LNHNV, YYDKDF (reference sequence). J lost 5 bases, V lost 0 bases, and 7 bases had no gene match.

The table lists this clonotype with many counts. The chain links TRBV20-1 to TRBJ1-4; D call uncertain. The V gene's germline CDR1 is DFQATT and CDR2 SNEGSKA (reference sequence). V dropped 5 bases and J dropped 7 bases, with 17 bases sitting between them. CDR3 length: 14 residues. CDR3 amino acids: CSAYPGTRSEKLFF. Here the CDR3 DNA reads TGCAGTGCTTACCCGGGAACGCGGAGTGAAAAACTGTTTTTT.

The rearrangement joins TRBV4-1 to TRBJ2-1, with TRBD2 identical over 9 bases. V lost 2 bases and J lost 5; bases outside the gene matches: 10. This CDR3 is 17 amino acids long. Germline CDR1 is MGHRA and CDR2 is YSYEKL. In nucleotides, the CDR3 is TGCGCCAGCAGCCAAACTCAGACTAGCGGAGGGAACAATGAGCAGTTCTTC. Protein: CASSQTQTSGGNNEQFF.

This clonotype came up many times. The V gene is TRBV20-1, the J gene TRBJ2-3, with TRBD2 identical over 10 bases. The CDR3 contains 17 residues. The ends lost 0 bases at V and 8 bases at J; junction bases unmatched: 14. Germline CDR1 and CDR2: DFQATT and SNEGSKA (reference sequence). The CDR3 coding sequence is TGCAGTGCTAGAGATCTAGCGGGAGATGGGCTTAGCCCTACGCAGTATTTT. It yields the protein CSARDLAGDGLSPTQYF.

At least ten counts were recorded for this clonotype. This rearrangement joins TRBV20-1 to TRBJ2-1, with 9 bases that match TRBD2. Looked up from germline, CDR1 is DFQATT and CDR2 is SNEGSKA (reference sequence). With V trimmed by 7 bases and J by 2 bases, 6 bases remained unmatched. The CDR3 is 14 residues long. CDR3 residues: CSGAGGTTYNEQFF. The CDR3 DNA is TGCAGTGGGGCGGGAGGGACCACCTACAATGAGCAGTTCTTC.

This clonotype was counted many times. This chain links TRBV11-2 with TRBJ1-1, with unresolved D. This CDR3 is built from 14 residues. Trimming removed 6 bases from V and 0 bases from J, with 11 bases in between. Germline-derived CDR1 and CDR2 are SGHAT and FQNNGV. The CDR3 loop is CASSSRPLNTEAFF. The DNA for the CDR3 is TGTGCCAGCAGTTCCAGGCCCCTGAACACTGAAGCTTTCTTT.

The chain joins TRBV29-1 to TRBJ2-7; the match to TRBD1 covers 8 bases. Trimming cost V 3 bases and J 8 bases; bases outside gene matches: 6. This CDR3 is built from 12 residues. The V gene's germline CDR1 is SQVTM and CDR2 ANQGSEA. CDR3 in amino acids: CSVEGRTGKQYF. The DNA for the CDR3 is TGCAGCGTTGAGGGTCGGACAGGGAAGCAGTACTTC.

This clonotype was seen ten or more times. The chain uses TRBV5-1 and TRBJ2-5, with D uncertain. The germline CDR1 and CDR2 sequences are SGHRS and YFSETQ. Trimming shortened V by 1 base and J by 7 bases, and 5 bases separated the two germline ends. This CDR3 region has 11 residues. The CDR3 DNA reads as TGCGCCAGCAGCTTGTCGGCGACCCAGTACTTC. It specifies CASSLSATQYF.

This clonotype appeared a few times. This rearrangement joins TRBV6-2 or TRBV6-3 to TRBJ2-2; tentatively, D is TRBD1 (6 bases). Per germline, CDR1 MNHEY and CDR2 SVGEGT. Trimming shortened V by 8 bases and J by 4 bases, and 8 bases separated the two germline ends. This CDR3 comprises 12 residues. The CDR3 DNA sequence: TGTGCCAGCGTAGGGGGCACCGGGGAGCTGTTTTTT. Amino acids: CASVGGTGELFF.

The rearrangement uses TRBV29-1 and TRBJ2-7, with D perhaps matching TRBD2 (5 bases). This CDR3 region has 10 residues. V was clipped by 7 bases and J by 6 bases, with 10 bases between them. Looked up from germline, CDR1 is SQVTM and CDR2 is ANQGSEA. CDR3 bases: TGCAGCGCTGGCGAGGGCGAGCAGTACTTC. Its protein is CSAGEGEQYF.

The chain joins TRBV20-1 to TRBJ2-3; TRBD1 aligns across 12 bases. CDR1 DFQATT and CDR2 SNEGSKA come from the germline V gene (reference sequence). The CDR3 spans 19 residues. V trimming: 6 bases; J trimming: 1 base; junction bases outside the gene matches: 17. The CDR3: CSAEIPGQGAYIGTDTQYF. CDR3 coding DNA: TGCAGTGCGGAAATTCCGGGACAGGGGGCATATATTGGCACAGATACGCAGTATTTT.